One and the same sample provided the 31 T cell receptor beta chains below, sequenced in a study of blood T cell repertoires in COVID-19 (dated by TCRdb to about 2020). The library was made by the immunoSEQ multiplex PCR assay. TCRdb carries this immuneACCESS record with in-frame sequences only. Its versions omit some clonotypes, under half of them owing to an unresolved V gene in the studies checked, with the rest unexplained. The sample table holds around 270,000 clones, of which about 89% were seen once. Jointly, the top ten make up approximately 2.3% of the sample. Material: peripheral blood. The receptors here all came from a woman in her forties or fifties with acute or convalescent COVID-19.

The chain joins TRBV6-5 to TRBJ1-1; D is ambiguous. From germline, CDR1 is MNHEY and CDR2 SVGAGI. V was shortened by 2 bases and J by 3 bases, with 10 bases between the two germline ends. This CDR3 region has 14 residues. The CDR3 DNA is TGTGCCAGCAGTTACCTACAACGGGACACTGAAGCTTTCTTT. Encoded protein: CASSYLQRDTEAFF.

This clone came up a few times. The chain recombines TRBV28 with TRBJ2-7, with TRBD2 identical over 7 bases. Per the germline V gene, CDR1 is MDHEN and CDR2 is SYDVKM. The trim removed 4 bases at V and 4 bases at J, leaving 7 bases unmatched. There are 14 residues in the CDR3. CDR3 DNA: TGTGCCAGCAGTTCGGCGGGAGCGGCTTACGAGCAGTACTTC. This encodes CASSSAGAAYEQYF.

V and J are TRBV2 and TRBJ1-1, with D perhaps TRBD1 (6 bases). Looked up from germline, CDR1 is SNHLY and CDR2 is FYNNEI. This CDR3 is 13 amino acids long. V was cut by 7 bases and J by 2 bases, with 11 bases left in between. CDR3 loop: CASMGQVNTEAFF. DNA for the CDR3: TGTGCCAGCATGGGACAAGTCAACACTGAAGCTTTCTTT.

The chain couples TRBV7-2 to TRBJ1-2, with 9 nucleotides matching TRBD1. V was pared by 4 bases and J by 3 bases, with 6 bases of the junction left unmatched. Germline-derived CDR1 and CDR2 are SGHTA and FQGNSA. The CDR3 has 15 amino acids. CDR3 in DNA: TGTGCCAGCAGCTCCCAAACAGGGGGCGACTATGGCTACACCTTC. Residues: CASSSQTGGDYGYTF. Looking up the rest from reference TRBV7-2 and TRBJ1-2 gives the full variable domain: GAGVSQSPSNKVTEKGKDVELRCDPISGHTALYWYRQSLGQGLEFLIYFQGNSAPDKSGLPSDRFSAERTGGSVSTLTIQRTQQEDSAVYLCASSSQTGGDYGYTFGSGTRLTVV.

There are a few counts of this clone. The chain is built from TRBV5-1 and TRBJ1-1; TRBD1 aligns across 11 bases. V dropped 6 bases and J dropped 3; count of bases not matched to a gene: 10. The CDR3 has 16 amino acids. Germline V gene lookup returns CDR1 SGHRS and CDR2 YFSETQ. CDR3 amino acids: CASTDRGRVVDTEAFF. The DNA for the CDR3 is TGCGCCAGCACGGACAGGGGGCGCGTAGTTGACACTGAAGCTTTCTTT.

This CDR3 is CASSDLRVGGLAAYEQYF. CDR3 sequence (DNA): TGTGCCAGCAGTGACCTAAGGGTGGGGGGTTTAGCGGCCTACGAGCAGTACTTC. This chain connects TRBV6-4 to TRBJ2-7, with D possibly TRBD2 on 6 matching bases. V lost 2 bases and J 2 bases, leaving 22 bases between the germline ends. CDR3 size: 18 residues. Germline assignment: CDR1 MRHNA and CDR2 SNTAGT.

The gene calls are TRBV7-3 and TRBJ1-1; D may be TRBD1 (5 bases). From germline, CDR1 is SGHTA and CDR2 FQGTGA. The V and J ends lost 4 bases and 2 bases respectively, with 8 bases between them. The CDR3 has 13 amino acids. In DNA form, the CDR3 reads TGTGCCAGCAGCTCAGGGCCCAACACTGAAGCTTTCTTT. Encoded protein: CASSSGPNTEAFF.

The chain joins TRBV18 to TRBJ1-4, with TRBD1 identical over 8 bases. Germline values: CDR1 KGHSH, CDR2 LQKENI. J was trimmed by 8 bases and V by 3 bases; bases with no gene match: 8. CDR3 length equals 15 residues. The CDR3 nucleotides are TGTGCCAGCTCACCCGTCGGGGCAGGGGGCGAAAAACTGTTTTTT. Protein sequence: CASSPVGAGGEKLFF.

The sample holds one count of this clone. The rearrangement uses TRBV7-2 and TRBJ2-7; perhaps TRBD1 as D (7 bases). CDR3 size: 16 residues. Trimming stripped 2 bases from V and 3 bases from J, with 17 bases between. CDR1 is SGHTA and CDR2 is FQGNSA in the germline V gene. CDR3 in DNA: TGTGCCAGCAGCTTAAGTTTCGCCAGGGGGGTCTACGAGCAGTACTTC. Protein: CASSLSFARGVYEQYF.

This chain uses TRBV9 with TRBJ2-5; 9 positions agree with TRBD2. CDR1 and CDR2 from the germline V gene are SGDLS and YYNGEE. The CDR3 is made up of 17 amino acids. The V segment lost 0 bases and the J segment 4 bases; nucleotides outside the gene matches: 10. CDR3 coding DNA: TGTGCCAGCAGCGTAGGTTCGGTAGCGGGAGATATAGAGACCCAGTACTTC. It codes for CASSVGSVAGDIETQYF.

The V call is TRBV21-1, the J call TRBJ2-2; the tabulated D call, TRBD2, remains unverified against the DNA. TRBV21-1 is shown as a pseudogene. CDR3 size: 17 residues. CDR3 nucleotide sequence: TGTGCCAGCAGCACGGGACTAGCGGGCTCGAACACCGGGGAGCTGTTTTTT. Its translation: CASSTGLAGSNTGELFF.

The chain uses TRBV24-1 and TRBJ2-2, with 15 bases that match TRBD2. The CDR3 extends over 19 amino acids. Germline V gene lookup returns CDR1 KGHDR and CDR2 SFDVKD. Germline trimming cut 5 bases from V and 4 bases from J; bases unmatched to any gene: 10. The CDR3 loop reads CATSGTGTSGRRSTGELFF. As DNA, the CDR3 is TGTGCCACCAGTGGAACCGGGACTAGCGGGAGGAGAAGCACCGGGGAGCTGTTTTTT.

The J gene is TRBJ2-3, the V gene TRBV5-8, with 7 bases identical to TRBD1. CDR1 is SGHTS and CDR2 is YDEGEE in the germline V gene. Trimming took 9 bases from V and 1 from J; bases not matched to a gene: 8. The CDR3 spans 14 residues. The CDR3 bases are TGTGCCACCAATAGGGGGCGCGGCACAGATACGCAGTATTTT. Protein: CATNRGRGTDTQYF. Based on the CDR3 plus reference TRBV5-8 and TRBJ2-3, the full variable domain is EAGVTQSPTHLIKTRGQQATLRCSPISGHTSVYWYQQALGLGLQFLLWYDEGEERNRGNFPPRFSGRQFPNYSSELNVNALELEDSALYLCATNRGRGTDTQYFGPGTRLTVL.

This chain links TRBV24-1 with TRBJ1-1; D may be TRBD1 (6 bases). The CDR3 spans 16 residues. CDR1 and CDR2 from the germline V gene are KGHDR and SFDVKD. V was shortened by 5 bases and J by 6 bases, with 21 bases between the two germline ends. The CDR3 coding sequence is TGTGCCACCAGTGCTACAGGGAGTGGGATTGGGGCTGAAGCTTTCTTT. It encodes CATSATGSGIGAEAFF.

The count of this clone is one. The chain combines TRBV9 with TRBJ2-1, with a weak D call TRBD1 (5 bases). The CDR3 is 15 residues long. CDR1 and CDR2 (germline): SGDLS, YYNGEE. Trimming pared 0 bases from V and 3 bases from J, leaving 10 bases between. The CDR3 region is CASSVVGEDYNEQFF. The CDR3 bases are TGTGCCAGCAGCGTAGTAGGGGAAGACTACAATGAGCAGTTCTTC.

The J gene is TRBJ2-2, the V gene TRBV18; 7 bases align to TRBD2. The length of the CDR3 is 15 residues. Germline V gives CDR1 KGHSH, CDR2 LQKENI. V dropped 3 bases and J dropped 7; count of bases not matched to a gene: 8. CDR3 amino acids: CASSPLAELSGELFF. The CDR3 nucleotides are TGTGCCAGCTCACCGCTAGCGGAACTAAGCGGGGAGCTGTTTTTT.

This sequence joins TRBV24-1 and TRBJ2-5, with D maybe TRBD1 (6 bases). The germline V and J ends were trimmed by 1 base and 0 bases, with 11 bases remaining between them. CDR3 size: 16 residues. CDR1 and CDR2 from the germline V gene are KGHDR and SFDVKD. CDR3 in DNA: TGTGCCACCAGTGATTTTGGACAGCCAAACCAAGAGACCCAGTACTTC. Amino acids: CATSDFGQPNQETQYF.

The J gene is TRBJ1-1, the V gene TRBV6-6; D is perhaps TRBD1 (5 bases). V was shortened by 8 bases and J by 6 bases, with 16 bases between the two germline ends. The CDR3 has 13 residues. Germline CDR1 MNHNY, CDR2 SVGAGI (reference sequence). This chain's CDR3 is CASSPRDLAEAFF. CDR3 sequence (DNA): TGTGCCAGCTCCCCCCGGGACTTAGCTGAAGCTTTCTTT.

For this clone: An end of the junction does not agree with germline; a read error may underlie this. The chain combines TRBV24-1 with TRBJ2-5, with 7 bases matching TRBD1. CDR1 is KGHDR, CDR2 SFDVKD, per germline. The CDR3 spans 16 residues. As DNA, the CDR3 is TGTGCCACCGGTGAGAGGAAGGGACAGACTCGGGAGACCCAGTACTTC. Protein product: CATGERKGQTRETQYF.

V usage is TRBV3-1 (or the pseudogene TRBV3-2) and J usage is TRBJ1-1, with 7 bases identical to TRBD1. CDR3 length: 15 amino acids. V lost 4 bases and J lost 2; bases outside the gene matches: 7. Germline V gives CDR1 LGHDT, CDR2 YNNKEL (reference sequence). The CDR3 bases are TGTGCCAGCAGCCGACAGGGCAATATCAACACTGAAGCTTTCTTT. It specifies CASSRQGNINTEAFF.

The CDR3 region has the DNA TGTGCCAGCATGTACAGGGGGTTTAGCAATCAGCCCCAGCATTTT. Translating gives CASMYRGFSNQPQHF. The chain uses TRBV2 and TRBJ1-5, with 8 bases fitting TRBD1. In germline, CDR1 is SNHLY, CDR2 FYNNEI. V trimming: 7 bases; J trimming: 0 bases; junction bases outside the gene matches: 5. The CDR3 runs 15 residues.

The rearrangement joins TRBV5-4 to TRBJ2-5; D unresolved. This CDR3 has 12 residues. In germline, CDR1 is SGHNT, CDR2 YYREEE (reference sequence). Trimming took off 5 bases at V and 2 bases at J, with 7 bases between the two ends. The CDR3, as DNA: TGTGCCAGCAGAGTAGATCAAGAGACCCAGTACTTC. The encoded protein is CASRVDQETQYF.

The chain employs TRBV2 and TRBJ2-3, with 12 nucleotides matching TRBD2. The CDR3 consists of 17 residues. J gave up 2 bases and V 6 bases, and 9 bases lay outside the gene matches. The germline CDR1 and CDR2 sequences are SNHLY and FYNNEI. DNA for the CDR3: TGTGCCAGCAGGGGGTTACTAGCGGGAGGAACCACAGATACGCAGTATTTT. It yields the protein CASRGLLAGGTTDTQYF.

The CDR3 protein is CATSETLAANTGELFF. The CDR3 nucleotides are TGTGCCACCAGTGAAACTTTAGCCGCGAACACCGGGGAGCTGTTTTTT. The rearrangement links TRBV24-1 to TRBJ2-2; D remains ambiguous. The V gene lost 4 bases and the J gene lost 0 bases, with 11 bases spanning the gap. The CDR3 runs to 16 residues. The germline CDR1 and CDR2 sequences are KGHDR and SFDVKD.

The chain links TRBV9 to TRBJ2-7, with D perhaps TRBD1 (7 bases). The V end was cut by 4 bases, the J end by 3 bases, with 17 bases between. The CDR3 length is 15 residues. Germline V gives CDR1 SGDLS, CDR2 YYNGEE. The CDR3 sequence is CASSPRAGGIYEQYF. CDR3 DNA: TGTGCCAGCAGCCCAAGGGCAGGGGGGATCTACGAGCAGTACTTC.

The chain is built from TRBV7-3 and TRBJ2-1, with 8 positions matching TRBD2. Trimming removed 2 bases from V and 8 bases from J; junction bases left unmatched: 5. Germline values: CDR1 SGHTA, CDR2 FQGTGA. The CDR3 runs 14 residues. The CDR3 region has the DNA TGTGCCAGCAGCTTAGCGGGAGGCGGCGATGAGCAGTTCTTC. It specifies CASSLAGGGDEQFF.

The genes are TRBV27 and TRBJ1-4; D gene ambiguous. Per germline, CDR1 MNHEY and CDR2 SMNVEV (reference sequence). The CDR3 is 17 amino acids. Trimming shortened V by 1 base and J by 4 bases, and 16 bases separated the two germline ends. The CDR3 DNA sequence: TGTGCCAGCAGTTTATTGCCCGGGGTAGGATATAATGAAAAACTGTTTTTT. It encodes CASSLLPGVGYNEKLFF.

This chain connects TRBV28 to TRBJ1-4, with TRBD1 matching over 7 bases. The V gene end was trimmed by 2 bases and the J gene end by 7 bases; junction bases not matched to a gene: 4. This CDR3 comprises 14 residues. Germline values: CDR1 MDHEN, CDR2 SYDVKM. CDR3 bases: TGTGCCAGCAGTTTAGACAGGGAGTTTGAAAAACTGTTTTTT. Protein sequence: CASSLDREFEKLFF. The variable domain in full, with the rest retrieved from reference TRBV28 and TRBJ1-4, is DVKVTQSSRYLVKRTGEKVFLECVQDMDHENMFWYRQDPGLGLRLIYFSYDVKMKEKGDIPEGYSVSREKKERFSLILESASTNQTSMYLCASSLDREFEKLFFGSGTQLSVL.

The chain has TRBV5-4 and TRBJ2-5; 7 nucleotides align to TRBD1. Germline CDR1 is SGHNT and CDR2 is YYREEE (reference sequence). There are 14 residues in the CDR3. The J segment lost 3 bases and the V segment lost 6 bases, leaving 8 bases of the junction unmatched. The CDR3 nucleotides read TGTGCCAGCAACCCATTAACAGGGGAAGAGACCCAGTACTTC. Translated, it gives CASNPLTGEETQYF.

This chain links TRBV27 with TRBJ1-1; TRBD1 matches at 7 bases. J gave up 8 bases and V 6 bases, and 6 bases lay outside the gene matches. Germline V gives CDR1 MNHEY, CDR2 SMNVEV (reference sequence). The CDR3 spans 12 residues. The CDR3 loop reads CASSMDRREAFF. As DNA, the CDR3 is TGTGCCAGCAGCATGGACAGGAGAGAAGCTTTCTTT.

V gene TRBV29-1 combines with J gene TRBJ2-2, with TRBD2 as a possible D gene (6 bases). The CDR3 sequence is 16 residues long. The germline V gene has CDR1 SQVTM and CDR2 ANQGSEA. Trimming removed 1 base from V and 4 bases from J, with 16 bases in between. This CDR3 is CSVEVDQRAGTGELFF. CDR3 DNA sequence: TGCAGCGTTGAAGTAGACCAGCGGGCGGGCACCGGGGAGCTGTTTTTT.